Described below is a single TCR beta chain sequence and its context. Its antigen is still unknown. One base away there is no much larger clone; base qualities are not given. CDR1 and CDR2 are read off the germline V gene as SQVTM and ANQGSEA. CDR3 length: 13 amino acids, cysteine to phenylalanine. Just the 39-base CDR3 DNA is kept, in frame starting at base 1. The V end loses 4 bases and the J end loses 5 bases, and a stretch of 9 bases separates them. This sample is drawn from a study of PD-L1 blockade in urothelial cancer (dated by TCRdb to the late 2010s). Context from the whole study: Therapy was started at some point between 2012 and 2014 for all patients, and atezolizumab 1,200 mg was administered intravenously every 3 weeks. Fewer than ten patients achieved durable clinical benefit and some 20 did not. About nine tenths of the roughly 29 patients were males with bladder-origin urothelial cancer, and about two thirds of the roughly 30 reported a prior smoking history. In the same patients, whole exome sequencing and RNA sequencing of pretreatment tumors were performed in addition to TCR sequencing. Blood samples were analyzed at 3 weeks after treatment start (second dose) and at 6 weeks after treatment start. Pretreatment tumor samples and matched peripheral blood, collected serially before and after atezolizumab treatment, underwent TCR sequencing. The study, an exploratory multi-omic analysis, examined somatic, immune and clinical correlates of response to PD-L1 blockade with atezolizumab in urothelial cancer. A median of about 140,000 T cells and some 84,000 unique TCRs was obtained from blood samples, and a median clonality of approximately 0.08 was observed. Progression-free survival longer than 6 months counted as durable clinical benefit, and TCR features were additionally tested against both progression-free and overall survival. Pretreatment blood TCR-seq was available for about 27 patients, at least one posttreatment blood collection was obtained for approximately 25 patients, and tumor TCR-seq was available for approximately 25 patients. Patients had an ECOG performance status of 0 or 1 and had received between 0 and 3 prior chemotherapy regimens. Summary of the overall study and its limitations: Patients with durable benefit showed greater expansion of tumor-associated TCR clones in peripheral blood 3 weeks after starting treatment (n ≈ 23, p = 0.022). Because the sample size was small (n = 29) and many of the analyses were exploratory, the results are meant to be hypothesis-generating. A pretreatment peripheral blood TCR clonality below the median was linked to improved progression-free and overall survival.

Synthetic TCR analog templates were spiked into each PCR to estimate absolute template abundance from read counts. The immunoSEQ assay used bias-controlled V and J gene primers to amplify TCRbeta CDR3 regions from genomic DNA. Sequencing of rearranged TCRbeta segments was performed at approximately 20X coverage. Under the source paper's analysis protocol: Clustering was used to correct sequencing errors, and CDR3s were annotated against IMGT to assign V, D and J genes. Downstream analyses used only productive TCRbeta rearrangements and left out out-of-frame or stop-codon sequences. Clonality was computed as one minus Shannon entropy normalized by the log of the number of unique productive sequences. Clones differing between time points or between blood and tumor were identified by Fisher's exact test with Benjamini-Hochberg correction at adjusted p below 0.01. The clones in this table, taken by TCRdb from immuneACCESS, are in-frame only. Not every clone is retained; where verified, under half of the shortfall comes from an unresolved V gene, and the cause of the rest is unknown. From that table come the V and J calls and clone size; the DNA was used to work out D and trimming. The sample table lists about 100,000 clones, 70% to 85% of them with a count of one. The ten largest clonotypes hold roughly 2.2% of the sample.

The cohort comprised fewer than 35 patients with locally advanced or metastatic urothelial carcinoma treated at Memorial Sloan Kettering on a trial protocol. Peripheral blood mononuclear cells were collected pretreatment and during treatment, with between 1 and 8 total time points per patient. The Qiagen DNeasy Blood extraction kit was used to purify genomic DNA from total PBMCs and tumor samples. Collected pretreatment and during treatment, PBMCs were isolated and stored as previously described. This receptor was obtained from a man aged 45 to 65 with urothelial cancer. The chain is encoded by TRBV29-1 joined to TRBJ1-6, with the D gene uncertain. This sample comprised PBMCs, obtained around atezolizumab (anti-PD-L1) treatment. The DNA is as follows: TGCAGCGTTGGTCTCTCGGATAATTCACCCCTCCACTTT. It translates as CSVGLSDNSPLHF. Reference TRBV29-1 and TRBJ1-6 genes cover what lies past the CDR3, so the full variable domain is SAVISQKPSRDICQRGTSLTIQCQVDSQVTMMFWYRQQPGQSLTLIATANQGSEATYESGFVIDKFPISRPNLTFSTLTVSNMSPEDSSIYLCSVGLSDNSPLHFGNGTRLTVT.